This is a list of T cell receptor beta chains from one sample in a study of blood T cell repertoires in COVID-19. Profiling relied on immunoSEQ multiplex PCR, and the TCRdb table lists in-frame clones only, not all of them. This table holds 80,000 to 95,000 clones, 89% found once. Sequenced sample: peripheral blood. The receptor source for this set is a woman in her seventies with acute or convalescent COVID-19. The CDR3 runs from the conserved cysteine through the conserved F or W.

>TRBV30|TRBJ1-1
CAWSQGMNTEAFF
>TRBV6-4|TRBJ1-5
CASSDGTLHEVSNQPQHF
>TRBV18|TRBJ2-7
CASRRQGAYEQYF
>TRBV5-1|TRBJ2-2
CASSLGQGVNTGELFF
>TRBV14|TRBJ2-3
CASSPRGGWTDTQYF
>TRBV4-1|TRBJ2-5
CASSPSGGAWETQYF
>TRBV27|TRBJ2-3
CASSFSGVADTQYF
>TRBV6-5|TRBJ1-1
CASRTTGNTEAFF
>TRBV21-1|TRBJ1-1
CASSAPGAFF
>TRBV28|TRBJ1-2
CASRNPGTGNNYGYTF
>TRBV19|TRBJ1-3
CASRPQGDGNTIYF
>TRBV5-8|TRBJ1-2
CASSFDGRLLSNYGYTF
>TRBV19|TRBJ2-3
CASKVGGAGGATQYF
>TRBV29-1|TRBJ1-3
CSVGVGLSGNTIYF
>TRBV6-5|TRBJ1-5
CASSQVSFNQPQHF
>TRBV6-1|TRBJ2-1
CASSDNRGRTYNEQFF
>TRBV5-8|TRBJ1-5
CASSRGTGNSNQPQHF
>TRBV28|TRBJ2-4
CASTRGSGTYIQYF
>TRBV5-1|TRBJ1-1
CASSRSPRTGGSAEAFF
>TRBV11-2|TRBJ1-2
CASSRTGGVNYGYTF
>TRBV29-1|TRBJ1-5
CSVLDGNQPQHF
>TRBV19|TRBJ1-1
CASSQQGNTEAFF
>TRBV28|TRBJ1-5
CASSPPAGDRVQPQHF
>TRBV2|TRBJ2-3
CASSPIGEGHKDTQYF
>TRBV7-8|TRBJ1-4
CASSPLLRDRGTIGEKLFF
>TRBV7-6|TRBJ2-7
CASSLGGQGSYEQYF
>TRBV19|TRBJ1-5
CASSPGGGYQPQHF
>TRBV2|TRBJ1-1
CATTQGVGLANTEAFF
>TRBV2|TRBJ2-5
CASSPMGATEKTQYF
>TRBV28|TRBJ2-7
CASNKRGSSYEQYF
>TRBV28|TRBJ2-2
CASSFLAGVTGELFF
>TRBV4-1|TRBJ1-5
CASSQESRGVNQPQHF
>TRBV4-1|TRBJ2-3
CASSQTAGTGLAKDTQYF
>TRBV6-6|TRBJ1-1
CASRPRQENTEAFF
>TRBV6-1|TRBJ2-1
CASSEAVAVLYNEQFF
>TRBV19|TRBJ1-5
CARSHNQPQHF
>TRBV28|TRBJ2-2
CASSFGGSVGELFF
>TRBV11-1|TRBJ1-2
CASSLDRVTGYTF
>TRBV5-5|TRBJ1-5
CASSRHPSGQPQHF
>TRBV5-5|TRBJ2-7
CASSRSPSGSGEQYF
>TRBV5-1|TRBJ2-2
CASSLSLDAGELFF
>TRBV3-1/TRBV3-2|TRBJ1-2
CASSQRGGSNGYTF